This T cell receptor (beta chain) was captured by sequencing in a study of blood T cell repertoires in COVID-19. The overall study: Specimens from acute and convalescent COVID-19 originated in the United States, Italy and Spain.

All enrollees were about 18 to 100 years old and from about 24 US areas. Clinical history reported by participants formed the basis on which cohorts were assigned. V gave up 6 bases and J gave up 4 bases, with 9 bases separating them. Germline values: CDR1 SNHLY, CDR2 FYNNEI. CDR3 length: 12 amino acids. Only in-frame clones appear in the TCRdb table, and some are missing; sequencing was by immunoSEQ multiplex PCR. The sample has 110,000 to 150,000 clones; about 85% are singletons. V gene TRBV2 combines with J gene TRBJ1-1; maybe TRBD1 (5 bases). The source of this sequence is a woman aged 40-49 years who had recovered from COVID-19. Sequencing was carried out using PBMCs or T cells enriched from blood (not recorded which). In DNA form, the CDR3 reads TGTGCCAGCAGGGTAGGGGCCACTGAAGCTTTCTTT. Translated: CASRVGATEAFF.